This TCR beta chain appears in the sequencing data of a study of T cell responses to AZD1222 COVID-19 vaccine. Overall study findings and caveats: White British ancestry dominated among donors, who included more females, and clonal diversity was possibly underestimated. After two AZD1222 doses, spike-specific TCR breadth and depth rose versus day 0.

Assay: immunoSEQ multiplex PCR; the TCRdb copy retains only in-frame clones and omits some. The sample shows around 100,000 clones, about 90% of them seen only once. About this clone itself: Its matching antigen is unknown.

The CDR3 has 16 residues. With 1 base removed from V and 4 bases from J, the gap between germline ends came to 16 bases. CDR1 is MNHEY, CDR2 SMNVEV, per germline (reference sequence). Second-dose timings of about 4 or about 12 weeks were pooled. The chain employs TRBV27 and TRBJ1-2; D call uncertain. The input for sequencing was peripheral blood, taken 28 days after the second AZD1222 dose. The TCR comes from an adult who received the AZD1222 COVID-19 vaccine. The CDR3 nucleotides are TGTGCCAGCAGTTTATACCCCCCCGGGGTGGCCTATGGCTACACCTTC. Protein product: CASSLYPPGVAYGYTF.